Listed below are T cell receptor beta chains from one sample, sequenced in a study of T cells in Graves' hyperthyroidism and ophthalmopathy. TCRdb reprocessed the multiplex PCR reads with MiXCR, giving one entry per CDR3 protein. Of 370,000 or so distinct CDR3 sequences in the sample, around 16% were seen once. The sample taken for sequencing was blood. These receptors were collected from a young woman with Graves' hyperthyroidism that later progressed to Graves' ophthalmopathy. CDR3s include the opening cysteine and the closing phenylalanine or tryptophan. D genes are given only for firm matches. Not all rows give a size; the values are once, few, many and, for expanded clones, a class.

CDR3 length	clone size	V gene	D gene	J gene	CDR3 DNA	CDR3 protein
16	many	TRBV7-2	TRBD2	TRBJ2-3	TGTGCCAGCAGCTTAGTTCGTCTAGCGGGAGTGGATACGCAGTATTTT	CASSLVRLAGVDTQYF
14	-	TRBV5-1	TRBD2	TRBJ2-5	TGCGCCAGCAGCGCGGGACTACTTCAAGAGACCCAGTACTTC	CASSAGLLQETQYF
17	many	TRBV28	-	TRBJ1-5	TGTGCCAGCATCCCGGGGGCTGGGGGAGTTAGCAATCAGCCCCAGCATTTT	CASIPGAGGVSNQPQHF
11	many	TRBV28	-	TRBJ2-3	TGTGCCAGCTGTAACCCAAATACGCAGTATTTT	CASCNPNTQYF
15	few	TRBV20-1	TRBD2	TRBJ2-1	TGCAGTACCGGGACTAGCGGGAGTAAGTTAAATGAGCAGTCCTTC	CSTGTSGSKLNEQSF
12	-	TRBV2	-	TRBJ2-7	TGTGCCGGCAGGGAGGAACACTACGAGCAGTACTTC	CAGREEHYEQYF
15	many	TRBV2	-	TRBJ2-2	TGTGCCAGCAGGAGACAAACCTTGAACACCGGGGAGCTGTTTTTT	CASRRQTLNTGELFF
15	many	TRBV27	-	TRBJ2-3	TGTGCCAGCAACCCTTCTGGCGAGGGCACAGATACGCAGTATTTT	CASNPSGEGTDTQYF
16	few	TRBV6-4	TRBD2	TRBJ2-3	TGTGCCAGCAGTGACGCTAGCGGGAGTGTGATAGATACGCAGTATTTT	CASSDASGSVIDTQYF
12	-	TRBV19	-	TRBJ2-3	TGTGCCAGTAGTGAGCACCGGGATACGCAGTATTTT	CASSEHRDTQYF
13	-	TRBV20-1	-	TRBJ1-6	TGCAGTGCTAGCGCAGGGGTCCAATTCCCCCTCCACTTT	CSASAGVQFPLHF
11	-	TRBV6-2/TRBV6-3	-	TRBJ2-1	TGTGCCAGCAGTTACTCCCGGGAGCAGTTCTTC	CASSYSREQFF
14	many	TRBV12-3/TRBV12-4	TRBD2	TRBJ2-7	TGTGCCAGCAGGCCGGGACTAGAAGCCTACGAGCAGTACTTC	CASRPGLEAYEQYF
13	-	TRBV4-2	-	TRBJ2-7	TGTGCCAGCAGCCAAGAAACGGCCAACGAGCAGTACTTC	CASSQETANEQYF
17	-	TRBV20-1	TRBD2	TRBJ2-1	TGCAGTGCTCCTCCCTGGACTAGCGGGAATGTCTACAATGAGCAGTTCTTC	CSAPPWTSGNVYNEQFF
15	many	TRBV6-2/TRBV6-3	TRBD1	TRBJ1-5	TGTGCCAGCAGCTTGACTCGGACAGGCGGGCGGCCCCAGCATTTT	CASSLTRTGGRPQHF
15	many	TRBV11-2	TRBD2	TRBJ2-7	TGTGCCAGCAGCTCGGGGACTAGCGGGAGTATTGAGCAGTACTTC	CASSSGTSGSIEQYF
14	-	TRBV20-1	TRBD2	TRBJ2-7	TGCAGTGCTTTTGGACTAGTGGGAGAAGACGAGCAGTACTTC	CSAFGLVGEDEQYF
13	many	TRBV5-1	-	TRBJ1-1	TGCGCCAGCAGACCAATGGGGGAGACTGAAGCTTTCTTT	CASRPMGETEAFF
15	many	TRBV27	TRBD1	TRBJ2-3	TGTGCCAGCAGTTCGGGGACAGTGCTCCTAGATACGCAGTATTTT	CASSSGTVLLDTQYF
13	many	TRBV29-1	TRBD2	TRBJ2-3	TGCAGCGTGAAGGGACTAGCGGGGGATACGCAGTATTTT	CSVKGLAGDTQYF
18	-	TRBV7-9	TRBD2	TRBJ2-2	TGTGCCAGCAGCTTAAGCCCCTGGACTAGCGGGATAGCCGGGGAGCCGTTTTTT	CASSLSPWTSGIAGEPFF
15	many	TRBV30	-	TRBJ2-7	TGTGCCTGGAGGGGTCGGGGGCGCGGATCCTACGAGCAGTACTTC	CAWRGRGRGSYEQYF
17	-	TRBV18	-	TRBJ1-5	TGTGCCAGCCCACCAGGGAGCGGGGGTCTTCTTGGTCAGCCCCAGCATTTT	CASPPGSGGLLGQPQHF
15	many	TRBV7-3	-	TRBJ2-2	TGTGCCAGCAGCCCAAGCGGGCCGTACACCGGGGAGCTGTTTTTT	CASSPSGPYTGELFF
14	many	TRBV27	-	TRBJ2-7	TGTGCCAGCAGTATTGGACCGAGCTCCTACGAGCAGTACTTC	CASSIGPSSYEQYF
12	-	TRBV19	-	TRBJ2-2	TGTGCCAGTAGCCTGAGGGCCCGGGAGCTGTTTTTT	CASSLRARELFF
14	many	TRBV30	-	TRBJ2-3	TGTGCCTGGAGTGTAGGGGGGGTTGTAGATACGCAGTATTTT	CAWSVGGVVDTQYF
10	-	TRBV20-1	-	TRBJ2-5	TGCAGTGCTGTTATAGAGACCCAGTACTTC	CSAVIETQYF
14	few	TRBV20-1	-	TRBJ2-1	TGCAGTGCTTACGTAGACGGGAGACACAATGAGCAGTTCTTC	CSAYVDGRHNEQFF
11	many	TRBV28	-	TRBJ1-2	TGTGCCAGCGGAGGCAACTATGGCTACACCTTC	CASGGNYGYTF
15	many	TRBV20-1	-	TRBJ2-1	TGCAGTGCTAGGAGACAGGGGAGGGTCTACAATGAGCAGTTCTTC	CSARRQGRVYNEQFF
14	many	TRBV9	-	TRBJ2-7	TGTGCCAGCAGCGTAGACGGAGCCTCCTACGAGCAGTACTTC	CASSVDGASYEQYF
12	-	TRBV2	-	TRBJ2-7	TGTGCCAGCAGTGATCGGGTGGACGAGCAGTACTTC	CASSDRVDEQYF
15	many	TRBV27	TRBD2	TRBJ2-1	TGTGCCAGCAGGCTGTCTAGCGGGAGTAGGTATGAGCAGTTCTTC	CASRLSSGSRYEQFF
19	-	TRBV5-6	-	TRBJ1-3	TGTGCCAGCAGCCCCAAGCCTAGGGGACGTATGAGCTCTGGAAACACCATATATTTT	CASSPKPRGRMSSGNTIYF
17	-	TRBV3-1	TRBD2	TRBJ2-1	TGTGCCAGCAGCCAAGTTCTGGCGGGAGAATGGTACGATGAGCAGTTCTTC	CASSQVLAGEWYDEQFF
17	many	TRBV2	-	TRBJ1-1	TGTGCCAGCAGTGAAAGGCCCGCCACCCTCCTGAACACTGAAGCTTTCTTT	CASSERPATLLNTEAFF
13	few	TRBV6-1	-	TRBJ1-2	TGTGCCAGCAGTCAGGACGACACCTATGGCTACACCTTC	CASSQDDTYGYTF
12	few	TRBV7-9	-	TRBJ1-1	TGTGCCAGCAGCCTACAGGACACTGAAGCTTTCTTT	CASSLQDTEAFF
18	-	TRBV13	TRBD2	TRBJ2-7	TGTGCCAGCAGCTCCGGGACAGCTGGACTAGCGGCCTCCTACGAGCAGTACTTC	CASSSGTAGLAASYEQYF
13	many	TRBV20-1	-	TRBJ2-3	TGCAGTGCTAGACTCTCAAACACAGATACGCAGTATTTT	CSARLSNTDTQYF
14	many	TRBV28	TRBD1	TRBJ2-3	TGTGCCAGCAGGTTTCAGGGGGATGGGGATACGCAGTATTTT	CASRFQGDGDTQYF
13	-	TRBV20-1	-	TRBJ2-7	TGCAGTGCTAGAGAGCAAGAAACCTACGAGCAGTACTTC	CSAREQETYEQYF
14	many	TRBV13	-	TRBJ1-1	TGTGCCAGCAGCGGGTACCGAGAGAACACTGAAGCTTTCTTT	CASSGYRENTEAFF
15	few	TRBV20-1	-	TRBJ1-6	TGCAGTGCTAGAGATGGGAGACAGTATAATTCACCCCTCCACTTT	CSARDGRQYNSPLHF